The clone carrying this T cell receptor (beta chain) showed up many times. This sample stems from a study of T cells in Graves' hyperthyroidism and ophthalmopathy. Researchers amplified the TCR beta CDR3 regions from RNA transcripts. A first-round RT-PCR of the TCR CDR3 used the HTBI primer set. TCRdb independently ran MiXCR on the multiplex PCR reads; one entry per CDR3 protein. Of fewer than 750,000 distinct CDR3 sequences listed, roughly 15% were seen once; the top ten hold about 3.9%. The germline gives CDR1 MNHNS, CDR2 SASEGT. There are 14 residues in the CDR3. Trimming removed 6 bases from V and 6 bases from J; junction bases left unmatched: 7.

The chain links TRBV6-1 to TRBJ2-4; 8 nucleotides align to TRBD1. The material sequenced was blood. This sequence originates from a woman aged 40 to 55 with Graves' ophthalmopathy. CDR3 bases: TGTGCCAGCAGCCCCGGACAGGGAACAAACATTCAGTACTTC. Its protein product is CASSPGQGTNIQYF.